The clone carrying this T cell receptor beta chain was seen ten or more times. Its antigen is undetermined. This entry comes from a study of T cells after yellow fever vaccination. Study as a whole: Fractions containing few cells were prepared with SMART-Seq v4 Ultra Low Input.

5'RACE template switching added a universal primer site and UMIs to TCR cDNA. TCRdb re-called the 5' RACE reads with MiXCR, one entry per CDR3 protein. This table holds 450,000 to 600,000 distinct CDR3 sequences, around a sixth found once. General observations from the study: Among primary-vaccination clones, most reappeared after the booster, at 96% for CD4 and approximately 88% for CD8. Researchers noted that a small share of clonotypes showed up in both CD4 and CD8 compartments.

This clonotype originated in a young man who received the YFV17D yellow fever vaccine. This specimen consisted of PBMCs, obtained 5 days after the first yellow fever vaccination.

The CDR3: CASSGTGRMENIQYF. The CDR3 coding sequence is TGTGCCAGTAGTGGGACAGGGAGGATGGAAAACATTCAGTACTTC. J is TRBJ2-4 and V is TRBV19; 9 positions match TRBD1. V was clipped by 5 bases and J by 5 bases; unmatched bases: 7. CDR3 length: 15 amino acids. The germline V gene encodes CDR1 LNHDA and CDR2 SQIVND (reference sequence).